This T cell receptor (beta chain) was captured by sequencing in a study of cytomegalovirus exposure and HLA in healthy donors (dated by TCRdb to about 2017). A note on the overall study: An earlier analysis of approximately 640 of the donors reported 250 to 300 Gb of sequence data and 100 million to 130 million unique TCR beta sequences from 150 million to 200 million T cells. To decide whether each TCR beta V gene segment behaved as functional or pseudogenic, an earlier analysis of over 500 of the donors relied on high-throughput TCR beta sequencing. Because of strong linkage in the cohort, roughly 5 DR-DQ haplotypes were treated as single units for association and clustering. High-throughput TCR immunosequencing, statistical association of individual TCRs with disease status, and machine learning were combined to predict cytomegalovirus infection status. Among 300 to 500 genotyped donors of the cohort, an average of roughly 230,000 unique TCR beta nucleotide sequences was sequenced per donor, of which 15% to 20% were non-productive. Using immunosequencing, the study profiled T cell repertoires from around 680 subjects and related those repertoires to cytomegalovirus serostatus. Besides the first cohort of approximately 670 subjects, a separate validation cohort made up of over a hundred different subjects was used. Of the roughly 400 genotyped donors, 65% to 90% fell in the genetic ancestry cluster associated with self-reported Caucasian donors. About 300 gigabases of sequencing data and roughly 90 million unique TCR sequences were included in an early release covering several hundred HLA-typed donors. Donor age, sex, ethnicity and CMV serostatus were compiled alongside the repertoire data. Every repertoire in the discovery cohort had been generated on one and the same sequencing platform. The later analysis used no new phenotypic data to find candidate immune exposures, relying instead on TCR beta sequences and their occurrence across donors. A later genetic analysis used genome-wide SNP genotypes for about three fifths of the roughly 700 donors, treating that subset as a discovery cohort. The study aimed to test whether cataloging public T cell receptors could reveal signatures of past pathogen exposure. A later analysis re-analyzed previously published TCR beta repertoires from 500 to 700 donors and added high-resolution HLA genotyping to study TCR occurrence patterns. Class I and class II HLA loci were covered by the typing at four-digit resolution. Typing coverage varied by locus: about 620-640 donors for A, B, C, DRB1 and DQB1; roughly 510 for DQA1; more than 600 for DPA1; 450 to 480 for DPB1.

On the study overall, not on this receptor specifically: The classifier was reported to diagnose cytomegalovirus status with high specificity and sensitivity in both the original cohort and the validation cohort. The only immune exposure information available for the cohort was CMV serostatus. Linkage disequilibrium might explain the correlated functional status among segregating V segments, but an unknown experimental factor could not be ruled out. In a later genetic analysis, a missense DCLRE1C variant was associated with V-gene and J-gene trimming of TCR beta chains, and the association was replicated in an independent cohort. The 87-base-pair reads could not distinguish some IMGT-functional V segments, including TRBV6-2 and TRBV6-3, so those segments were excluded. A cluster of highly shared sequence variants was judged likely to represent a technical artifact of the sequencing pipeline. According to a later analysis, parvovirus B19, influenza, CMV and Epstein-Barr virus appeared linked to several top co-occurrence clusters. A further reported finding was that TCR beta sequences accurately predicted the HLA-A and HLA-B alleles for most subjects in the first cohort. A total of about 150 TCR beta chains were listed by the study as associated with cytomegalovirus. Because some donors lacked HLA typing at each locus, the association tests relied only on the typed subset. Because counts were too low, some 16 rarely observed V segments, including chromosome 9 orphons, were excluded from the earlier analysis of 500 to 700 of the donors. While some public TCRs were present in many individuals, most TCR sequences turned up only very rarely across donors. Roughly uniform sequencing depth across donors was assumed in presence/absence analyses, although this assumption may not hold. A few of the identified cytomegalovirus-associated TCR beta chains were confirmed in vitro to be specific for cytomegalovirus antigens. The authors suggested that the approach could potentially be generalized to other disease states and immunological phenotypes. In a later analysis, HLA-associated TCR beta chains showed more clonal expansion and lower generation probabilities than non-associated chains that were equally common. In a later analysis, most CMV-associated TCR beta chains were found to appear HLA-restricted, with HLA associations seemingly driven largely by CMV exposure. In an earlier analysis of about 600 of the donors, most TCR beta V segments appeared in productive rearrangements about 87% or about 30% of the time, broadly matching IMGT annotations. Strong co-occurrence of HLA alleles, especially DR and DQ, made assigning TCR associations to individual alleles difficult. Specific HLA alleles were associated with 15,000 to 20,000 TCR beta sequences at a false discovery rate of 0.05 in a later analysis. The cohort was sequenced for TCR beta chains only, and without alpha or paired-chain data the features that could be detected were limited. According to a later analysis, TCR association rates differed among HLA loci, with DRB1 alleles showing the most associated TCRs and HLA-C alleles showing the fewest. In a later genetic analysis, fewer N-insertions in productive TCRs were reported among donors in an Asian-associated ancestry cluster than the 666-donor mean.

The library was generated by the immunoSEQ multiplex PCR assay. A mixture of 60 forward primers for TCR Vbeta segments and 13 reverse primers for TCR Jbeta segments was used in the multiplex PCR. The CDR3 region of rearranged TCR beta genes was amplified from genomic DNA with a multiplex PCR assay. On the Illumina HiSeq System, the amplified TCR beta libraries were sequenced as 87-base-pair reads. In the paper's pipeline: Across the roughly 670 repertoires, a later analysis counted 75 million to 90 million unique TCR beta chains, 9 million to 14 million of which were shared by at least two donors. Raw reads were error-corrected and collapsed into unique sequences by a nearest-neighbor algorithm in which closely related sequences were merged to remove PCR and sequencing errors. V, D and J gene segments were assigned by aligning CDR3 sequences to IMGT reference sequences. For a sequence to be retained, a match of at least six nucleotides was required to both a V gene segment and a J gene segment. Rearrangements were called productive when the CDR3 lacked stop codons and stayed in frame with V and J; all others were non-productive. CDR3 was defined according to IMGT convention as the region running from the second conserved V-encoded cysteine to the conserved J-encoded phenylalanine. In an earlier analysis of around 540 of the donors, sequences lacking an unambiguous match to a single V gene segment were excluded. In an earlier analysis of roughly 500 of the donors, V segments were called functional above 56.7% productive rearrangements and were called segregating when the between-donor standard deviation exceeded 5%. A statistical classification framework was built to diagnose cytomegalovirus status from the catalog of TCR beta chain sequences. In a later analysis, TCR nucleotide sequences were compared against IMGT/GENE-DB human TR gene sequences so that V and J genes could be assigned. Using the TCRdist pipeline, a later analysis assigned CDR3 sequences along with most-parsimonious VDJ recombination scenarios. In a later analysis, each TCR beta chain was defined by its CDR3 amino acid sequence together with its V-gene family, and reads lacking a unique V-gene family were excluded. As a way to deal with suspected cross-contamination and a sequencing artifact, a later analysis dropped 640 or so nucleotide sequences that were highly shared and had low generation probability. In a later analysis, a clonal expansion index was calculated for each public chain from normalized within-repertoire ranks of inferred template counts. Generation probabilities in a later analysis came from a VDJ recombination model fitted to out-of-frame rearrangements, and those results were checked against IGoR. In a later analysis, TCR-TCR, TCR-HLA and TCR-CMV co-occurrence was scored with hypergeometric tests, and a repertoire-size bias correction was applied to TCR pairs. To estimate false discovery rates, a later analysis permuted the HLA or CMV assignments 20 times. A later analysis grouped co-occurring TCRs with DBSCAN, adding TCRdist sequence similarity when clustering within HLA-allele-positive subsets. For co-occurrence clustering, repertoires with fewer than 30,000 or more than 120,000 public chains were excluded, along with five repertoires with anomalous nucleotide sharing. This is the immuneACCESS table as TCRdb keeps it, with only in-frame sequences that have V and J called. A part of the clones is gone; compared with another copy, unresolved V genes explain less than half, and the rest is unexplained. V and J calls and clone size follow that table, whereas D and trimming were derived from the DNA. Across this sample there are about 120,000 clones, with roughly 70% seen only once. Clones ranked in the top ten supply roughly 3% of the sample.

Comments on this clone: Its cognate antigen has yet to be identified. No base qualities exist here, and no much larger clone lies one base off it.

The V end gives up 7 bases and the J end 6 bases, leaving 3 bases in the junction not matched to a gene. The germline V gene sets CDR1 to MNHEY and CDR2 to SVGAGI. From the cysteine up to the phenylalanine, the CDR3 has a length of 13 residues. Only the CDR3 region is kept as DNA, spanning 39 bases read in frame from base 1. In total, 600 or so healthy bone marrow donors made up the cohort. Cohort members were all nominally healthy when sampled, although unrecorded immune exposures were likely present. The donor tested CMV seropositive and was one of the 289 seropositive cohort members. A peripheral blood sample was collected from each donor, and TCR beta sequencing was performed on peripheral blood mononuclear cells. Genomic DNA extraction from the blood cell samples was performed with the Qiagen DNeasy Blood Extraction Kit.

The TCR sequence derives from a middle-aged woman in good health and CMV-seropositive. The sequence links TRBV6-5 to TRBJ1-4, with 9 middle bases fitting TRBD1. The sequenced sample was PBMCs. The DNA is TGTGCCAGCAAGGGACAGGGATATGAAAAACTGTTTTTT. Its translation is CASKGQGYEKLFF.